This TCR beta chain was observed in a study of blood T cell repertoires in COVID-19. Germline CDR1 and CDR2: LNHDA and SQIVND (reference sequence). V lost 3 bases, J lost 0 bases, and 9 bases lay in between. The CDR3 totals 15 residues. The assay was immunoSEQ multiplex PCR, and TCRdb's table has in-frame clones only and misses some. The repertoire holds more than 150,000 clones, with roughly 89% as singletons. The sequencing sample was made of peripheral blood. This TCR was sampled from an older woman with COVID-19, enrolled during active disease. The V and J genes are TRBV19 and TRBJ2-4, with D possibly matching TRBD2 (5 bases). CDR3 in amino acids: CASSIGGLAKNIQYF. The CDR3 DNA reads as TGTGCCAGTAGTATCGGTGGACTAGCCAAAAACATTCAGTACTTC.